The present TCR beta chain was sequenced within a study of regulatory T cells in long-lasting Graves disease. The germline V gene encodes CDR1 MDHEN and CDR2 SYDVKM. This CDR3 comprises 17 residues. Trimming cost V 5 bases and J 0 bases; bases outside gene matches: 7. Stated time point: newly diagnosed GD, antithyroid drugs for less than 3 months. Extracted PBMC RNA gave rise to the TCR library. The TCR beta library used iRepertoire HTBI primers with Arm-PCR amplification of CDR3. A single record per CDR3 protein comes from TCRdb applying MiXCR to the multiplex PCR reads. The top ten hold more than 10% of the sample, which has around 480,000 distinct CDR3 sequences, under 20% seen once. This clonotype was detected a few times. This sample also belongs to another study, concerning T cells in Graves' hyperthyroidism and ophthalmopathy. That paper notes: Expanded thyroid clonotypes (above 0.001) were mostly also found in blood.

The specimen was peripheral blood mononuclear cells (PBMCs), collected at new diagnosis, from a patient treated with antithyroid drugs. The sequence came from a man aged 40-49 years with Graves disease. The V gene is TRBV28, the J gene TRBJ2-2; 9 nucleotides agree with TRBD1. CDR3 sequence: CASSGQGPFANTGELFF. DNA for the CDR3: TGTGCCAGCAGTGGACAGGGGCCGTTCGCGAACACCGGGGAGCTGTTTTTT.